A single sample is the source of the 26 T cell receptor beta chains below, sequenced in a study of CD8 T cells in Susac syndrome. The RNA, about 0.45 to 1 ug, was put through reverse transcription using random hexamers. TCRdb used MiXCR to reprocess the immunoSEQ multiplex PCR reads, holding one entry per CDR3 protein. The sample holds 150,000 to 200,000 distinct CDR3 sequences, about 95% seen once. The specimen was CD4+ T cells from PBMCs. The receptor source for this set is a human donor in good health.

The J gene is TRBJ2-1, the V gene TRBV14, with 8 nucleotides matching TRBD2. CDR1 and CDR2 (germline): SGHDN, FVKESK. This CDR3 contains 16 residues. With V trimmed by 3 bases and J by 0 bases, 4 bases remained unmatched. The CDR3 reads CASSQTSGSSYNEQFF. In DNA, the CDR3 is TGTGCCAGCAGCCAGACCAGCGGGAGCTCCTACAATGAGCAGTTCTTC. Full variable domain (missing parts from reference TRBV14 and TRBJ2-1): EAGVTQFPSHSVIEKGQTVTLRCDPISGHDNLYWYRRVMGKEIKFLLHFVKESKQDESGMPNNRFLAERTGGTYSTLKVQPAELEDSGVYFCASSQTSGSSYNEQFFGPGTRLTVL.

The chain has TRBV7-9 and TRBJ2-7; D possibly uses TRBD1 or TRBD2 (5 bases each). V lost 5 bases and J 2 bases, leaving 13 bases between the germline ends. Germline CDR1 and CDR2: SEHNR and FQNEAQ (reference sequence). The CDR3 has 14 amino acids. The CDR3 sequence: CASSPGADPYEQYF. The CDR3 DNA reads TGTGCCAGCAGCCCCGGGGCCGATCCCTACGAGCAGTACTTC.

CDR3 protein: CSARAVMTEGGYEQYF. CDR3 nucleotides: TGCAGTGCTAGAGCCGTAATGACAGAGGGGGGGTACGAGCAGTACTTC. V is TRBV20-1 and J is TRBJ2-7, with a weak D call TRBD2 (7 bases). This CDR3 contains 16 residues. With 1 base removed from V and 4 bases from J, the gap between germline ends came to 20 bases. Germline CDR1 and CDR2: DFQATT and SNEGSKA (reference sequence).

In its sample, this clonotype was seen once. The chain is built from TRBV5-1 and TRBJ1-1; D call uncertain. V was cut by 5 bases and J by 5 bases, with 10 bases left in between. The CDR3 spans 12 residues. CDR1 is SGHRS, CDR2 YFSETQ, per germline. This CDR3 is CASRLQETEAFF. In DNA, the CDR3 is TGCGCCAGCAGGTTGCAAGAGACTGAAGCTTTCTTT.

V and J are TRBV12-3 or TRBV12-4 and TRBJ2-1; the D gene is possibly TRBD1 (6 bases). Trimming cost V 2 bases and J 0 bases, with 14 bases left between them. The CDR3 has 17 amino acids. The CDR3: CASSLIGGRNSYNEQFF. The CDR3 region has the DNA TGTGCCAGCAGTTTAATAGGGGGTAGGAACTCCTACAATGAGCAGTTCTTC.

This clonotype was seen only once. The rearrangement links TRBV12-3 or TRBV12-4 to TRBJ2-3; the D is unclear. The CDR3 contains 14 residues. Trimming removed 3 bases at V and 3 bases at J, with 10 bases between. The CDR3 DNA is TGTGCCAGCAGTTTGAGTATAACGACAGATACGCAGTATTTT. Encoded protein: CASSLSITTDTQYF.

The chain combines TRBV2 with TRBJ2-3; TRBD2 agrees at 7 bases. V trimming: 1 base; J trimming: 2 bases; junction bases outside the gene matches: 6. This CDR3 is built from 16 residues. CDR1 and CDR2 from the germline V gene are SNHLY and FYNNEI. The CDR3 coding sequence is TGTGCCAGCAGTGAAGGGGCTAGCGGACTCACAGATACGCAGTATTTT. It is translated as CASSEGASGLTDTQYF.

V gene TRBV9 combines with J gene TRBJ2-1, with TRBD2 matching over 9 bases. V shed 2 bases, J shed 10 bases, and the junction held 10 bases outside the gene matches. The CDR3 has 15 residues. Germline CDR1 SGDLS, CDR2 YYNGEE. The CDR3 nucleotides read TGTGCCAGCAGCGTTGGAGCGGGAGGCCCCCAGGAGCAGTTCTTC. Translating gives CASSVGAGGPQEQFF.

The CDR3 DNA sequence: TGTGCCAGTGGGCAGGGACGATCCTACGAGCAGTACTTC. It translates to CASGQGRSYEQYF. The rearrangement links TRBV2 to TRBJ2-7; either TRBD1 or TRBD2 may supply D (5 bases each). V gave up 9 bases and J gave up 1 base, with 13 bases separating them. This CDR3 region has 13 residues. Germline-derived CDR1 and CDR2 are SNHLY and FYNNEI. The entire variable domain, with the rest obtained from reference TRBV2 and TRBJ2-7, is as follows: EPEVTQTPSHQVTQMGQEVILRCVPISNHLYFYWYRQILGQKVEFLVSFYNNEISEKSEIFDDQFSVERPDGSNFTLKIRSTKLEDSAMYFCASGQGRSYEQYFGPGTRLTVT.

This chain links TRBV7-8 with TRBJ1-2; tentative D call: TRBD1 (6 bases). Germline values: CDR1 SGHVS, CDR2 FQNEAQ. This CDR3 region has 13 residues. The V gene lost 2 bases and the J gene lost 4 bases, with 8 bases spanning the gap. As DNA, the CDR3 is TGTGCCAGCAGCTTACAGGGGACCTATGGCTACACCTTC. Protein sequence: CASSLQGTYGYTF. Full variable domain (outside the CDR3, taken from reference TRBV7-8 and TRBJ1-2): GAGVSQSPRYKVAKRGQDVALRCDPISGHVSLFWYQQALGQGPEFLTYFQNEAQLDKSGLPSDRFFAERPEGSVSTLKIQRTQQEDSAVYLCASSLQGTYGYTFGSGTRLTVV.

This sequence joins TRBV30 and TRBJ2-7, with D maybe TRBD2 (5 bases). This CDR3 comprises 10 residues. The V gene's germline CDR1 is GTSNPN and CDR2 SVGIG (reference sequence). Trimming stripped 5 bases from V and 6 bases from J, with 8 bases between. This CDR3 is CAWGGREQYF. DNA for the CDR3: TGTGCCTGGGGCGGGCGCGAGCAGTACTTC. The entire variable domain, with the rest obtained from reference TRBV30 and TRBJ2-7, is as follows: SQTIHQWPATLVQPVGSPLSLECTVEGTSNPNLYWYRQAAGRGLQLLFYSVGIGQISSEVPQNLSASRPQDRQFILSSKKLLLSDSGFYLCAWGGREQYFGPGTRLTVT.

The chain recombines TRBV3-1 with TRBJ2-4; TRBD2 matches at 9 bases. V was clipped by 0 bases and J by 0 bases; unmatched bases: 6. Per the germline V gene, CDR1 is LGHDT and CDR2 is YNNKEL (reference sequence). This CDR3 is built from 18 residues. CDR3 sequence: CASSQDKAGGLAKNIQYF. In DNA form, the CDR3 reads TGTGCCAGCAGCCAAGATAAGGCGGGAGGGCTAGCCAAAAACATTCAGTACTTC.

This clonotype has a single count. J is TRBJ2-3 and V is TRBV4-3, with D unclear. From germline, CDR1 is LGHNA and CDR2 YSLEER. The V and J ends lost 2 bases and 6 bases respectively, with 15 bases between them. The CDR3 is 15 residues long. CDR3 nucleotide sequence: TGCGCCAGCAGCCAACGTATGGGCCCATGGGATACGCAGTATTTT. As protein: CASSQRMGPWDTQYF.

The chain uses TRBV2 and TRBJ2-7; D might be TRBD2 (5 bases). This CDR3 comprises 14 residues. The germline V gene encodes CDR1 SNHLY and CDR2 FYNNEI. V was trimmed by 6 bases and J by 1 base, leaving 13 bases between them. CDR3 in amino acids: CASRLVVSSYEQYF. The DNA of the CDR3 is TGTGCCAGCAGACTAGTAGTCAGTTCCTACGAGCAGTACTTC.

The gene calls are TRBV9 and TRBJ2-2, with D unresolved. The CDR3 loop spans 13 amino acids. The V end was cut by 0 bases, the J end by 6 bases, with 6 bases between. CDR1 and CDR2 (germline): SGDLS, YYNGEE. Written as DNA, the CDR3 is TGTGCCAGCAGCGTAGGGCTTTCCGGGGAGCTGTTTTTT. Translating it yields CASSVGLSGELFF. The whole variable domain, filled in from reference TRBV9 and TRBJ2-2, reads DSGVTQTPKHLITATGQRVTLRCSPRSGDLSVYWYQQSLDQGLQFLIQYYNGEERAKGNILERFSAQQFPDLHSELNLSSLELGDSALYFCASSVGLSGELFFGEGSRLTVL.

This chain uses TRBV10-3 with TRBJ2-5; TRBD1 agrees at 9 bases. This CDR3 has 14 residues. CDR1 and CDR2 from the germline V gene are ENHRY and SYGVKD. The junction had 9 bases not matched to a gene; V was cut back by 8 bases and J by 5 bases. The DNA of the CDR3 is TGTGCCATCGGCGTTCGGGACAGGGCTGAGACCCAGTACTTC. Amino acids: CAIGVRDRAETQYF.

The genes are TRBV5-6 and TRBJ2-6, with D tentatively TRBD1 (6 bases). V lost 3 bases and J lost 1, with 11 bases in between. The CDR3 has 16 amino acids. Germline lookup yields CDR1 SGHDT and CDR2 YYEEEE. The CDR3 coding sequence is TGTGCCAGCAGCTGGGGAACAGGGTCTGGGGCCAACGTCCTGACTTTC. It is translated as CASSWGTGSGANVLTF. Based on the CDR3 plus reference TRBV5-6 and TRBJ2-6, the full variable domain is DAGVTQSPTHLIKTRGQQVTLRCSPKSGHDTVSWYQQALGQGPQFIFQYYEEEERQRGNFPDRFSGHQFPNYSSELNVNALLLGDSALYLCASSWGTGSGANVLTFGAGSRLTVL.

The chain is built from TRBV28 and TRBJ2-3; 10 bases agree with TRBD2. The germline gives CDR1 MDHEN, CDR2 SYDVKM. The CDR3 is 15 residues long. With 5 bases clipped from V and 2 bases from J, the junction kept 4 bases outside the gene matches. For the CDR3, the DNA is TGTGCCAGCAGTAGTAGCGGGAGGCCCACAGATACGCAGTATTTT. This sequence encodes CASSSSGRPTDTQYF. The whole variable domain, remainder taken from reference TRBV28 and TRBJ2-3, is DVKVTQSSRYLVKRTGEKVFLECVQDMDHENMFWYRQDPGLGLRLIYFSYDVKMKEKGDIPEGYSVSREKKERFSLILESASTNQTSMYLCASSSSGRPTDTQYFGPGTRLTVL.

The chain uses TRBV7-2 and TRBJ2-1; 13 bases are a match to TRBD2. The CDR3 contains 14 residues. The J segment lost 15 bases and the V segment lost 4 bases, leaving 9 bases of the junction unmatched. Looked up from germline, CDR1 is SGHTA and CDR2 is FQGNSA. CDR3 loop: CASSSRTSGSPGFF. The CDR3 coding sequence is TGTGCCAGCAGCTCACGGACTAGCGGGAGTCCCGGGTTCTTC.

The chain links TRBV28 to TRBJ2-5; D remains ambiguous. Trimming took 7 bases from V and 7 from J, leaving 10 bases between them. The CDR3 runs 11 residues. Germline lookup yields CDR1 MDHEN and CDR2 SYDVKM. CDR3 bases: TGTGCCAGCAATTCCTGGACGACCCAGTACTTC. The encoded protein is CASNSWTTQYF.

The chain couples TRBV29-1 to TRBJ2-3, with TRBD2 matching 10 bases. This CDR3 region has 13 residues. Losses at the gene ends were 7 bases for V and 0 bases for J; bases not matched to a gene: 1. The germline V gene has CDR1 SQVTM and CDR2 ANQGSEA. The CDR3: CSGTSGSTDTQYF. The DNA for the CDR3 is TGCAGCGGGACTAGCGGAAGCACAGATACGCAGTATTTT.

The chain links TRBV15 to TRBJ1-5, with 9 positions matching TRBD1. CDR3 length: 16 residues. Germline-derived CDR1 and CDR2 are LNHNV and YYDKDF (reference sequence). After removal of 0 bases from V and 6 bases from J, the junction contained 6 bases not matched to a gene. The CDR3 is CATSRDRDRVGQPQHF. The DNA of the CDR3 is TGTGCCACCAGCAGAGACCGGGACAGGGTGGGTCAGCCCCAGCATTTT.

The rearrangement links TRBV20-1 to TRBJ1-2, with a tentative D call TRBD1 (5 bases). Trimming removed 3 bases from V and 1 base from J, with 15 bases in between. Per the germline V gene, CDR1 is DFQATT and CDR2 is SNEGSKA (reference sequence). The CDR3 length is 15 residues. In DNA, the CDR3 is TGCAGTGCTAGGAGGCCTGGGGGGTATAACTATGGCTACACCTTC. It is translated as CSARRPGGYNYGYTF.

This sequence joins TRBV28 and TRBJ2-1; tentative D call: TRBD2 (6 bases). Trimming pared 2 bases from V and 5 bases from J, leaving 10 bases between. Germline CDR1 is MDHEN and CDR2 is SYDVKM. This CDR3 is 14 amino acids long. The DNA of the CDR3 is TGTGCCAGCAGTTTAAGCCGGGGGAACAATGAGCAGTTCTTC. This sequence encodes CASSLSRGNNEQFF.

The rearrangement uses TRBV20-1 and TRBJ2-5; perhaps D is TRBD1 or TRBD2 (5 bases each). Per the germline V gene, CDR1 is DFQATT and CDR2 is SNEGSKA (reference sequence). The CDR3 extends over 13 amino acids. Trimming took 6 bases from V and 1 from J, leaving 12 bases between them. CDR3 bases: TGCAGTGCCGGGGACCACCCCCAAGAGACCCAGTACTTC. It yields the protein CSAGDHPQETQYF.

CDR3 protein: CASRLHRDRAGNEQFF. The CDR3 DNA follows: TGTGCCAGCAGACTTCACCGGGACAGGGCAGGGAATGAGCAGTTCTTC. J is TRBJ2-1 and V is TRBV28; 9 nucleotides align to TRBD1. The CDR3 consists of 16 residues. Looked up from germline, CDR1 is MDHEN and CDR2 is SYDVKM. V trimming: 6 bases; J trimming: 7 bases; junction bases outside the gene matches: 13.